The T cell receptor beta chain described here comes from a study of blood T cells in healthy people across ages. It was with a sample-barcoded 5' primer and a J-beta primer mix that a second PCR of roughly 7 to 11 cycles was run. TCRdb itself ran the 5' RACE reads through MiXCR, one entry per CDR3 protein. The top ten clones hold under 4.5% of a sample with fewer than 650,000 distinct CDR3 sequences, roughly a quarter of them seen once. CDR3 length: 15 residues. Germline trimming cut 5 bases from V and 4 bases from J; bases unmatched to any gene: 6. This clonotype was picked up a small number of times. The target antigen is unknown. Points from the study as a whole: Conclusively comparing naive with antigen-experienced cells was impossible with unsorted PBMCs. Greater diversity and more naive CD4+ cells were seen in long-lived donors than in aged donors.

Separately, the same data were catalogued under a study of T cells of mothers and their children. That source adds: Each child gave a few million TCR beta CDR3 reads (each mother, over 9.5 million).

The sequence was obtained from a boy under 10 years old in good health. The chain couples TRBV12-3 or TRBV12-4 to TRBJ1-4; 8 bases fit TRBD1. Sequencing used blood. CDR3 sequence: CASSVTGGINEKLFF. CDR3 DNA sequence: TGTGCCAGCAGTGTAACAGGGGGGATTAATGAAAAACTGTTTTTT.